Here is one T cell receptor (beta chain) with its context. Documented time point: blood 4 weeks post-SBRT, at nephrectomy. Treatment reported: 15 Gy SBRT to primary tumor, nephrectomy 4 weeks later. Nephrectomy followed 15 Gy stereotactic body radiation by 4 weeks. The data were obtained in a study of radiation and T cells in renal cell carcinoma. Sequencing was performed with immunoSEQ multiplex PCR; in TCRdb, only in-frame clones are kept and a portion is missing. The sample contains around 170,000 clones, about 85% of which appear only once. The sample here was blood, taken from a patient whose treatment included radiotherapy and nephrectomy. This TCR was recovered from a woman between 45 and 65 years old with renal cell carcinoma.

CDR3 protein: CASSLGLDGSYEQYF. Written as DNA, the CDR3 is TGCGCCAGCAGCTTGGGTCTCGACGGATCCTACGAGCAGTACTTC. The chain recombines TRBV5-1 with TRBJ2-7; D remains unclear. Germline lookup yields CDR1 SGHRS and CDR2 YFSETQ. The V end lost 0 bases, the J end lost 1 base, and 11 bases lay between the germline ends. This CDR3 is 15 amino acids long. Together with reference TRBV5-1 and TRBJ2-7, the CDR3 gives the full variable domain: KAGVTQTPRYLIKTRGQQVTLSCSPISGHRSVSWYQQTPGQGLQFLFEYFSETQRNKGNFPGRFSGRQFSNSRSEMNVSTLELGDSALYLCASSLGLDGSYEQYFGPGTRLTVT.